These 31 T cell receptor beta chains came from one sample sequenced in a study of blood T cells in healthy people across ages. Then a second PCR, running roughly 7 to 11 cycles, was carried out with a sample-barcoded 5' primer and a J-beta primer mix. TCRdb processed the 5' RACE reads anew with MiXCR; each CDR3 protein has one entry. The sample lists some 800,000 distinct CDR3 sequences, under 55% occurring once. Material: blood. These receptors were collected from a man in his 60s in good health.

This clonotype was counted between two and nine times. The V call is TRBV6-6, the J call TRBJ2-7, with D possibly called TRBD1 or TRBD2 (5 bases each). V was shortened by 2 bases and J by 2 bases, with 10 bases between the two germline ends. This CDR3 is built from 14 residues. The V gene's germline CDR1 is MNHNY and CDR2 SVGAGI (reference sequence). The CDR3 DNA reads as TGTGCCAGCAGTTACGGCAGGGAGACCTACGAGCAGTACTTC. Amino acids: CASSYGRETYEQYF.

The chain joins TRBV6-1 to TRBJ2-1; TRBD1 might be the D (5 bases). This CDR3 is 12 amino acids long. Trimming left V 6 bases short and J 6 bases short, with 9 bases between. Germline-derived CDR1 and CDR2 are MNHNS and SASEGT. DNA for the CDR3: TGTGCCAGCAGACAGGTGATCAATGAGCAGTTCTTC. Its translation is CASRQVINEQFF.

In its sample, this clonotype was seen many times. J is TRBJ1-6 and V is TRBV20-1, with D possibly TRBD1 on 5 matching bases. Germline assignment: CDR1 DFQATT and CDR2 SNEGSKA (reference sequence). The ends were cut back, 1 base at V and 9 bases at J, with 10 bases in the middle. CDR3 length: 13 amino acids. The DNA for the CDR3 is TGCAGTGCTAGAGTGGGGGGAAGTTCACCCCTCCACTTT. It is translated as CSARVGGSSPLHF.

The CDR3 sequence: CASSPGVSSYNEQFF. The CDR3 DNA reads TGTGCCAGCAGCCCCGGGGTTAGCTCCTACAATGAGCAGTTCTTC. The chain employs TRBV7-3 and TRBJ2-1; D is perhaps TRBD2 (5 bases). V was cut by 5 bases and J by 0 bases, with 11 bases left in between. From germline, CDR1 is SGHTA and CDR2 FQGTGA. The CDR3 covers 15 residues.

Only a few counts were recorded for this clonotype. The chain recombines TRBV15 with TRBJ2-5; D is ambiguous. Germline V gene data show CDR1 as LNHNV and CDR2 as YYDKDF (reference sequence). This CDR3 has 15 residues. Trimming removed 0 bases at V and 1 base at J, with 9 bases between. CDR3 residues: CATSRDLATQETQYF. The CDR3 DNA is TGTGCCACCAGCAGAGATTTGGCTACCCAAGAGACCCAGTACTTC.

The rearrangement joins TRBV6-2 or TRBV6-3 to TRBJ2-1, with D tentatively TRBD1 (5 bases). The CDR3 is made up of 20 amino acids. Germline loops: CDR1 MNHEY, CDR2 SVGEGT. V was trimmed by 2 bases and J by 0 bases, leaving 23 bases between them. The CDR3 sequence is CASSYPRETSPISSYNEQFF. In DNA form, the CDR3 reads TGTGCCAGCAGTTACCCCAGGGAAACCTCACCAATCAGCTCCTACAATGAGCAGTTCTTC.

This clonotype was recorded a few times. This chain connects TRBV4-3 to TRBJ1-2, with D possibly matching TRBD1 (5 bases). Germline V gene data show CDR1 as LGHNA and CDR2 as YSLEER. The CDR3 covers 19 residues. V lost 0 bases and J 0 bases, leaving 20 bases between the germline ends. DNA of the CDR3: TGCGCCAGCAGCCAAGAGGGTCGCATTGAGGGGCGAGCTAACTATGGCTACACCTTC. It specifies CASSQEGRIEGRANYGYTF.

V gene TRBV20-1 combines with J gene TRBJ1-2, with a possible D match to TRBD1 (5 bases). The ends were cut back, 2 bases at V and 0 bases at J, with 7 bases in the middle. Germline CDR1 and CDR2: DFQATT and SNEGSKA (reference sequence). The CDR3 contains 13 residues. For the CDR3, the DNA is TGCAGTGCTAGACTACAGGCTAACTATGGCTACACCTTC. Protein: CSARLQANYGYTF.

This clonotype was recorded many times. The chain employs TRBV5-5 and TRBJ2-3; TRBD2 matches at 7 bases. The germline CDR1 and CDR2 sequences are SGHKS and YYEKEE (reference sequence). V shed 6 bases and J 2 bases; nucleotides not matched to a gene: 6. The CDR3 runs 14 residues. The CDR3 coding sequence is TGTGCCAGCACGTCTGGGACTACCACAGATACGCAGTATTTT. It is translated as CASTSGTTTDTQYF.

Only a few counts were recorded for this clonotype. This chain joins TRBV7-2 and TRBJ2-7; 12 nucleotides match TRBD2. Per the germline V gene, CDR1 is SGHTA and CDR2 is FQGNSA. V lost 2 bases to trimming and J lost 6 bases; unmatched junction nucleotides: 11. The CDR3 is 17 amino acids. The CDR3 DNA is TGTGCCAGCAGCTTATATCCTAGCGGGGGGGCCGGTGGCGAGCAGTACTTC. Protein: CASSLYPSGGAGGEQYF.

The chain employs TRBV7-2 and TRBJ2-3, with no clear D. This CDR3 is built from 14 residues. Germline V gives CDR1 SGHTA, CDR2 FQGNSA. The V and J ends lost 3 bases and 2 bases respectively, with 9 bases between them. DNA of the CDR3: TGTACCAGCAGCTTCACGCAGGCCACAGATACGCAGTATTTT. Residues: CTSSFTQATDTQYF.

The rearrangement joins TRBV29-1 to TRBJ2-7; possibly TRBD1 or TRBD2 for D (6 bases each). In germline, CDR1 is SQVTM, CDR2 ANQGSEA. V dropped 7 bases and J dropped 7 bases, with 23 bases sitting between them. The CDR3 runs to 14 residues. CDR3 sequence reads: CSAQGIGGYNEQYF. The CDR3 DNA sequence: TGCAGCGCCCAGGGGATCGGGGGCTACAATGAGCAGTACTTC.

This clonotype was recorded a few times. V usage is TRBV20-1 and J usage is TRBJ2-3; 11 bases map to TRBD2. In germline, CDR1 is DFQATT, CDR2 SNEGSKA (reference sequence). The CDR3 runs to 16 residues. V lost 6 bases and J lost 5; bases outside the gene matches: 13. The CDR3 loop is CSASRPLAGAGDTQYF. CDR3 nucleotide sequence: TGCAGTGCATCCCGGCCACTAGCGGGGGCAGGAGATACGCAGTATTTT.

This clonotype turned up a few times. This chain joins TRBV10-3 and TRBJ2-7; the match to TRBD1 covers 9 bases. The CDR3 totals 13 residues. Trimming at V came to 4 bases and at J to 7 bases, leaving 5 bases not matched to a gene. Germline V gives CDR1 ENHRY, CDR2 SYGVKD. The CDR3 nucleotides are TGTGCCATCAGTGGGGGACAGGGAGGGGAGCAGTACTTC. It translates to CAISGGQGGEQYF.

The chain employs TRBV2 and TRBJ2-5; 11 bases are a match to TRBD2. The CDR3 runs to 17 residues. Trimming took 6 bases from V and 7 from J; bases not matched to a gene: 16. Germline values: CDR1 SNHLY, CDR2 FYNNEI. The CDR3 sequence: CASRAPGLAVPHGTQYF. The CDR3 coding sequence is TGTGCCAGCAGGGCCCCGGGACTAGCGGTGCCCCATGGGACCCAGTACTTC.

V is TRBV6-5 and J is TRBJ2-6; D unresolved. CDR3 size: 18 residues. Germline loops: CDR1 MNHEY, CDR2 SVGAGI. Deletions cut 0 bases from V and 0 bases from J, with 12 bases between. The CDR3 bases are TGTGCCAGCAGTTACTCGATCTACGGACCCTCTGGGGCCAACGTCCTGACTTTC. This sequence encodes CASSYSIYGPSGANVLTF.

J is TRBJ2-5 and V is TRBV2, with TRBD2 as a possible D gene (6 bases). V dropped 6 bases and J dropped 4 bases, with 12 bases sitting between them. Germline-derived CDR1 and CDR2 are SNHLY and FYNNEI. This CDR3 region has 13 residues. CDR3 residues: CASREGFTETQYF. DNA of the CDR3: TGTGCCAGCAGGGAGGGGTTCACAGAGACCCAGTACTTC.

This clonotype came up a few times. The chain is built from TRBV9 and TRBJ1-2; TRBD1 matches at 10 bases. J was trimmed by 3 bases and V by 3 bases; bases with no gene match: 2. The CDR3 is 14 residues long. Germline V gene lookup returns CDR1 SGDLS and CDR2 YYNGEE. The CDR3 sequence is CASSAGQGDYGYTF. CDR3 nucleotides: TGTGCCAGCAGCGCAGGACAGGGGGACTATGGCTACACCTTC.

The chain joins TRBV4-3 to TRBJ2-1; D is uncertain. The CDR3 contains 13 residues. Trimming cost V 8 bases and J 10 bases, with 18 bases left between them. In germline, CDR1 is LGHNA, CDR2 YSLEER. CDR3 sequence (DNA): TGCGCCAGCGGCCGCGGTCAGCTCTACGAGCAGTTCTTC. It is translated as CASGRGQLYEQFF.

CDR3 in amino acids: CASSAGGLYEQYF. The CDR3 nucleotides read TGTGCCAGCAGCGCCGGGGGCCTCTACGAGCAGTACTTC. The chain combines TRBV5-5 with TRBJ2-7, with D perhaps assigned TRBD1 or TRBD2 (6 bases each). The CDR3 has 13 amino acids. V was clipped by 4 bases and J by 3 bases, with 11 bases between them. Germline V gene sequence: CDR1 SGHKS, CDR2 YYEKEE (reference sequence).

For the CDR3, the DNA is TGCAGTGGCACCGGGACATTCCATAGCGAGCAGTACTTC. Translating gives CSGTGTFHSEQYF. This rearrangement joins TRBV20-1 to TRBJ2-7, with a possible D match to TRBD1 (6 bases). The CDR3 spans 13 residues. CDR1 and CDR2 (germline): DFQATT, SNEGSKA (reference sequence). V was pared by 7 bases and J by 6 bases, with 19 bases between.

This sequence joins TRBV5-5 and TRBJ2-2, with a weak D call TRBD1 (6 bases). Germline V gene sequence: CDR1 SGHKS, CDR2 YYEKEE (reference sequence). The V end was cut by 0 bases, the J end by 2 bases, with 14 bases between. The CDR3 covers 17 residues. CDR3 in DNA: TGTGCCAGCAGCTTGGAGATGGGACAACCCAACACCGGGGAGCTGTTTTTT. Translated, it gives CASSLEMGQPNTGELFF.

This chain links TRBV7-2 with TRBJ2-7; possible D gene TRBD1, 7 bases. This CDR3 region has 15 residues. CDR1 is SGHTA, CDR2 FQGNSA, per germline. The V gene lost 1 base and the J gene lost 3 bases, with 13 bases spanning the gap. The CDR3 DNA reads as TGTGCCAGCAGCTTAGAGGCAGGGGGGTTCTACGAGCAGTACTTC. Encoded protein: CASSLEAGGFYEQYF.

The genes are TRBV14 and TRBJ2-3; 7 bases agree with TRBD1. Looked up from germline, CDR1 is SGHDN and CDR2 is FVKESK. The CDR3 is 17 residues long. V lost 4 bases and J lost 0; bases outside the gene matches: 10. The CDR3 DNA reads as TGTGCCAGCAGCCCGTTTGCAGGGGGATCTAGCACAGATACGCAGTATTTT. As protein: CASSPFAGGSSTDTQYF.

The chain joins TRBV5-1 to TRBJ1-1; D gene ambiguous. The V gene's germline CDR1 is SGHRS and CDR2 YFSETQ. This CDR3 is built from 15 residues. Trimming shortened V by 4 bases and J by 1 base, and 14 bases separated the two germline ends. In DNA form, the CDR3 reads TGCGCCAGCAGCCTGGCCGGGTATTGGAACACTGAAGCTTTCTTT. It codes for CASSLAGYWNTEAFF.

The chain's CDR3 is CASRVTLSGANVLTF. DNA for the CDR3: TGTGCCAGTAGGGTAACCCTCTCTGGGGCCAACGTCCTGACTTTC. The rearrangement uses TRBV2 and TRBJ2-6; D not resolved. The CDR3 length is 15 residues. Trimming shortened V by 9 bases and J by 0 bases, and 12 bases separated the two germline ends. The germline V gene has CDR1 SNHLY and CDR2 FYNNEI.

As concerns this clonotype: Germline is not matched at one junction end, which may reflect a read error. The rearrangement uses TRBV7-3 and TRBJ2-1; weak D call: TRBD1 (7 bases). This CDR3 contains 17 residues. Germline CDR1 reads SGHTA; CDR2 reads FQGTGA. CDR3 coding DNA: TGTGCCGGCAGCCCAGGGGGGTTGGGGCGGGCGAACTACGAGCAGTTCTTC. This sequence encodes CAGSPGGLGRANYEQFF.

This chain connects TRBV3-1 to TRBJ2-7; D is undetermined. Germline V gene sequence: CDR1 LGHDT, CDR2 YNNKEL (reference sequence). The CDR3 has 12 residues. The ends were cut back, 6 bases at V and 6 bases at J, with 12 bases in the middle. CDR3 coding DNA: TGTGCCAGCAGAGGTCTGGCGAGCGAGCAGTACTTC. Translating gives CASRGLASEQYF.

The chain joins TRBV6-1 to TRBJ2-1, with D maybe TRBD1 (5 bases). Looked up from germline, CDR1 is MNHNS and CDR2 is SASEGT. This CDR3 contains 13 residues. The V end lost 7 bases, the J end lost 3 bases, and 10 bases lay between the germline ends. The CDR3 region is CASIPDSYNEQFF. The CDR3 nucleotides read TGTGCCAGCATTCCCGACAGCTACAATGAGCAGTTCTTC.

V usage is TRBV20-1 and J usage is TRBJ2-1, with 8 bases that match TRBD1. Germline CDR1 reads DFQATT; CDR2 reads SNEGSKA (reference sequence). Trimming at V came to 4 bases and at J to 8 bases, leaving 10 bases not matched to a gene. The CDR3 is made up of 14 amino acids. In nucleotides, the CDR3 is TGCAGTGCTATCCCAGGGGGCTCGGGATATGAGCAGTTCTTC. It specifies CSAIPGGSGYEQFF.

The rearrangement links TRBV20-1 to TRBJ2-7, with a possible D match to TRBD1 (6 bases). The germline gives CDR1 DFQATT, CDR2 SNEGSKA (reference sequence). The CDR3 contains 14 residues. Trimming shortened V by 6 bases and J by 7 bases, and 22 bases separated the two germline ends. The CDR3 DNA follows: TGCAGTGCACTAAATATGAGGGGGACCGGAGAGCAGTACTTC. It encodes CSALNMRGTGEQYF.